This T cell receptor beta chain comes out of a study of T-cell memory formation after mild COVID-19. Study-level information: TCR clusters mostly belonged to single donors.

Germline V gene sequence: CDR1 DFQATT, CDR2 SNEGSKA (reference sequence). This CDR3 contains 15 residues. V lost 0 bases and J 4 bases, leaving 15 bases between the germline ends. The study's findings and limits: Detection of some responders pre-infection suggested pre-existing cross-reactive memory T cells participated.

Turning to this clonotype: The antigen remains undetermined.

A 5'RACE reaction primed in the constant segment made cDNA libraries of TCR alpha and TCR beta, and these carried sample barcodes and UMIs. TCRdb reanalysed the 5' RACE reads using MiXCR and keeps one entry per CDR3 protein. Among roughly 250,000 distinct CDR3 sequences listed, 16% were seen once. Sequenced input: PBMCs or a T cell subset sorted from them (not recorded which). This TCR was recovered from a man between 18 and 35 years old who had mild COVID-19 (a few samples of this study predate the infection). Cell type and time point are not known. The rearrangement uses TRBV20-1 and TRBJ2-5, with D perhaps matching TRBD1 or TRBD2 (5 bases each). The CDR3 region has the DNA TGCAGTGCTAGAGAGAGTGGGACGAGTAGAGAGACCCAGTACTTC. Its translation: CSARESGTSRETQYF.